This T cell receptor (beta chain) comes out of a study of response to subunit inactivated influenza vaccine. Study-wide results and caveats: Few new T cells, the authors suggested, are recruited by each seasonal influenza vaccination.

Trimming stripped 6 bases from V and 4 bases from J, with 12 bases between. Per germline, CDR1 SEHNR and CDR2 FQNEAQ (reference sequence). CDR3 length: 13 residues. Turning to this clonotype: Its specificity is unknown.

TCRdb ran MiXCR on the RT-PCR reads and lists one entry per CDR3 protein. The profile covers 500,000 to 750,000 distinct CDR3 sequences, with less than 15% appearing a single time and around 10% taken by the ten largest. The V call is TRBV7-9, the J call TRBJ1-1; D might be TRBD1 (5 bases). The sequences come from PBMCs from blood, collected about 12 days after vaccination. The sequence was obtained from a middle-aged man who received an inactivated influenza vaccine. CDR3 region: CASSRDPSTEAFF. DNA of the CDR3: TGTGCCAGCAGTCGGGACCCCTCCACTGAAGCTTTCTTT. The complete variable domain, with remaining parts taken from reference TRBV7-9 and TRBJ1-1, reads DTGVSQNPRHKITKRGQNVTFRCDPISEHNRLYWYRQTLGQGPEFLTYFQNEAQLEKSRLLSDRFSAERPKGSFSTLEIQRTEQGDSAMYLCASSRDPSTEAFFGQGTRLTVV.